This TCR beta chain emerged from a study of blood T cells in healthy people across ages. Whole-study findings and limits: Since the PBMCs were unsorted, naive and antigen-experienced cells could not be conclusively compared. It was found that TCR beta diversity correlated strongly with the percentage of naive T cells. Per million T cells, TCR beta diversity dropped about linearly as age rose.

To note about this clonotype: The antigen is undetermined.

V was pared by 7 bases and J by 7 bases, with 12 bases of the junction left unmatched. CDR1 and CDR2 from the germline V gene are ENHRY and SYGVKD. This CDR3 contains 15 residues. Alongside a J-beta primer mix, a sample-barcoded 5' primer served in a second PCR lasting roughly 7 to 11 cycles. TCRdb fed the 5' RACE reads into MiXCR, producing one record per CDR3 protein. This sample has nearly 800,000 distinct CDR3 sequences, with roughly 56% found just once. This clonotype was obtained from a man aged 35 to 55 in good health. Sequenced material: blood. The chain recombines TRBV10-3 with TRBJ2-1; TRBD2 matches at 8 bases. CDR3 protein: CAITGAGVGGNEQFF. The CDR3 DNA follows: TGTGCCATCACTGGAGCGGGAGTTGGGGGGAATGAGCAGTTCTTC.